This T cell receptor beta chain was profiled in a study of T cells expressing NK-cell markers. At the level of the study: Researchers got TCR beta repertoires out of sorted CD3+CD56+NKG2C+, CD3+CD56+NKG2C- and CD3+CD56-NKG2C+ T cells. Among the eight sequenced donors, seven tested HCMV-seropositive and one tested seronegative.

On this clonotype itself: What it binds is unknown.

Study observations and caveats: Dominant NKG2C+ clonotypes in roughly six donors made up roughly 1.0-7.0% of CD8+ T cells.

CDR3 size: 16 residues. Germline V gene sequence: CDR1 SGHRS, CDR2 YFSETQ. Production of TCR beta cDNA relied on 5'RACE template switching with UMIs. Reprocessing the 5' RACE reads, TCRdb reports a single entry for every CDR3 protein and omits DNA. The sample features about 460,000 distinct CDR3 sequences, with under 1.5% in its top ten. The chain combines TRBV5-1 with TRBJ2-1; the D call from TCRdb, TRBD2, cannot be confirmed without DNA. The material sequenced was blood T cells: a sorted CD56 or NKG2C T cell subset, CD4+ or CD8+ T cells, or bulk PBMC T cells (not recorded which). This receptor was obtained from a woman aged 45-65 years in good health. CDR3 loop: CASRSGGRLSYNEQFF. Full variable domain (rest looked up from reference TRBV5-1 and TRBJ2-1): KAGVTQTPRYLIKTRGQQVTLSCSPISGHRSVSWYQQTPGQGLQFLFEYFSETQRNKGNFPGRFSGRQFSNSRSEMNVSTLELGDSALYLCASRSGGRLSYNEQFFGPGTRLTVL.